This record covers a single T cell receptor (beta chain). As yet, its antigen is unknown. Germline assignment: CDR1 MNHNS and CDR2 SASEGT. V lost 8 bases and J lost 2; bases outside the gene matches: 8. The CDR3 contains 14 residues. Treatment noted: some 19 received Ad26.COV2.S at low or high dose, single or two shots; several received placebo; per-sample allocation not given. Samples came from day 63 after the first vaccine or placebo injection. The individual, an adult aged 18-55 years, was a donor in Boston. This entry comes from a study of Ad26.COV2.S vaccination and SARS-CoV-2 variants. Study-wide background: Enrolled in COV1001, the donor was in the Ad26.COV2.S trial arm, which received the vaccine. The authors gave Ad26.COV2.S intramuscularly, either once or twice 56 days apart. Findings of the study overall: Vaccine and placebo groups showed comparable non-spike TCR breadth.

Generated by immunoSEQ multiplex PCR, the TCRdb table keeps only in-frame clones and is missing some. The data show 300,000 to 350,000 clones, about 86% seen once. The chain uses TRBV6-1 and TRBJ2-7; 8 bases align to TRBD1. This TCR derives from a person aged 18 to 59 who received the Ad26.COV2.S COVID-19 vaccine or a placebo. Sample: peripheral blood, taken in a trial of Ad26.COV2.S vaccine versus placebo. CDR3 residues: CASHTGGSPYEQYF. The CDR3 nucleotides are TGTGCCAGCCATACAGGGGGGAGCCCCTACGAGCAGTACTTC.